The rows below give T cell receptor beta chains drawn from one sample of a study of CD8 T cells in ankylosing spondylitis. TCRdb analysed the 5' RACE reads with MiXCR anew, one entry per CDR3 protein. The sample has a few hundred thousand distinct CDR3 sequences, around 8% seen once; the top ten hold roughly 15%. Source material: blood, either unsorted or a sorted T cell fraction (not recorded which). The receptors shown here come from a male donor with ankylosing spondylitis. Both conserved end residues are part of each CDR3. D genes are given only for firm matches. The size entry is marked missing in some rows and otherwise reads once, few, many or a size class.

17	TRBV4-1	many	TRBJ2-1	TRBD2	TGCGCCAGCAGCCAACAAATGACTAGCGGGGGCTACAATGAGCAGTTCTTC	CASSQQMTSGGYNEQFF
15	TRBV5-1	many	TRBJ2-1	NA	TGCGCCAGCAGCTTGGGGACGAGCTCCTACAATGAGCAGTTCTTC	CASSLGTSSYNEQFF
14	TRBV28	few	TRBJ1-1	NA	TGTGCCAGCACCCCGGGTCCTGGGGACACTGAAGCTTTCTTT	CASTPGPGDTEAFF
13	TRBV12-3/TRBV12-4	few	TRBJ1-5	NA	TGTGCCAGCAGGCGATCCAGCAATCAGCCCCAGCATTTT	CASRRSSNQPQHF
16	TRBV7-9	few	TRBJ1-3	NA	TGTGCCAGCAGCCGTCAGGGATTAGGCTCTGGAAACACCATATATTTT	CASSRQGLGSGNTIYF
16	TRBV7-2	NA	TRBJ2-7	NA	TGTGCCAGCAGCTTAGCGCTAAGGGACGGAGCCTACGAGCAGTACTTC	CASSLALRDGAYEQYF
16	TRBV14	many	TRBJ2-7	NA	TGTGCCAGCAGCCCGGATGAGCGGGTTTGGTCCTACGAGCAGTACTTC	CASSPDERVWSYEQYF
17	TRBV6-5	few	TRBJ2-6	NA	TGTGCCAGCAGTTACAAAGACTGGTACTCTGGGGCCAACGTCCTGACTTTC	CASSYKDWYSGANVLTF
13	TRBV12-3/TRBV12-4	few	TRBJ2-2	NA	TGTGCCAGCCGGGCCTGGAACACCGGGGAGCTGTTTTTT	CASRAWNTGELFF
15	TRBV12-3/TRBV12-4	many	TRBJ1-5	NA	TGTGCCAGCAGTTTTTCGGGGGCCAGCAATCAGCCCCAGCATTTT	CASSFSGASNQPQHF
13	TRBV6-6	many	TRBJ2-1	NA	TGTGCCAGCAGTTACAGTCCCTACAATGAGCAGTTCTTC	CASSYSPYNEQFF
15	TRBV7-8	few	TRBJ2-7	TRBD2	TGTGCCAGCAGCGGGACTAGCGGGAAGTCCTACGAGCAGTACTTC	CASSGTSGKSYEQYF
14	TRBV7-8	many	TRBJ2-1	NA	TGTGCCAGCAGCTTAGCGGGGACCGCTAATGAGCAGTTCTTC	CASSLAGTANEQFF
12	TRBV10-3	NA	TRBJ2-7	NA	TGTGCCATCAGTGTCAAAGTCAACGAGCAGTACTTC	CAISVKVNEQYF
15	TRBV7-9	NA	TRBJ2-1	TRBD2	TGTGCCAGCAGCCCCCGACTAGCGGGAGCAAATGAGCAGTTCTTC	CASSPRLAGANEQFF
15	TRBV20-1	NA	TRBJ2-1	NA	TGCAGTGCTAGAGATCAAAGTACCTCCTACAATGAGCAGTTCTTC	CSARDQSTSYNEQFF
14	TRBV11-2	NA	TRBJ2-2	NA	TGTGCCAGCAGCTTGGTGGGATTTACCGGGGAGCTGTTTTTT	CASSLVGFTGELFF
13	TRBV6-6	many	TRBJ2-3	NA	TGTGCCAGCAGTTACTCTAGGGGCAGCGCCGAGTATTTT	CASSYSRGSAEYF
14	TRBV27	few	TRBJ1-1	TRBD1	TGTGCCAGCAGAGACAGGGGGCTGAACACTGAAGCTTTCTTT	CASRDRGLNTEAFF
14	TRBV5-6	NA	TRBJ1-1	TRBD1	TGTGCCAGCAGCTTGGGGGGGGACAGCTTTGAAGCTTTCTTT	CASSLGGDSFEAFF
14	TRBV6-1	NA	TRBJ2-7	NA	TGTGCCATCCAACCGGGACCCTGGGGTTACGAGCAGTACTTC	CAIQPGPWGYEQYF
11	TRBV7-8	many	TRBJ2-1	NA	TGTGCCAGCAGCTTAGTGTATGAGCAGTTCTTC	CASSLVYEQFF
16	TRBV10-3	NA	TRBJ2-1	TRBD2	TGTGCCATCAAACCGGGACTAGCGGGAGGATCGAATGAGCAGTTCTTC	CAIKPGLAGGSNEQFF
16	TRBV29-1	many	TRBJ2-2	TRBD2	TGCAGCGTTGTGACTAGCGGGAGGACCTGGACCGGGGAGCTGTTTTTT	CSVVTSGRTWTGELFF
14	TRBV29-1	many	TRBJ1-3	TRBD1	TGCAGCGTTGAGACAGGGTATGGTCGAAACACCATATATTTT	CSVETGYGRNTIYF
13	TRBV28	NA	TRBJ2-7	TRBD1	TGTGCCATCCCCGGACAGGGCCCCTACGAGCAGTACTTC	CAIPGQGPYEQYF
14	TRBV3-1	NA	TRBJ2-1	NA	TGTGCCAGCAGCCAATTGGCGAGGAGGGGTGAGCAGTTCTTC	CASSQLARRGEQFF
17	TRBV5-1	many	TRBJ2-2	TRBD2	TGCGCCAGCAGCTCGCAACCTAGCGGGACGAACACCGGGGAGCTGTTTTTT	CASSSQPSGTNTGELFF
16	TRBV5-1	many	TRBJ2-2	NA	TGCGCCAGCAGCGGGTCAAGCGGTCCGAACACCGGGGAGCTGTTTTTT	CASSGSSGPNTGELFF
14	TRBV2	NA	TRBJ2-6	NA	TGTGCCAGCCTGCTGACTCCTGGGGCCAACGTCCTGACTTTC	CASLLTPGANVLTF
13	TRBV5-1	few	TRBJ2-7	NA	TGCGCCAGCAGCTTTACATACTCCTACGAGCAGTACTTC	CASSFTYSYEQYF